This entry lists 14 T cell receptor beta chains sequenced from one sample in a study of blood T cell repertoires in COVID-19. This table comes from immunoSEQ multiplex PCR, and its TCRdb copy is limited to in-frame clones, with some not included. The table shows 250,000 to 300,000 clones, with roughly 87% occurring only once. Sequencing was performed on PBMCs or T cells enriched from blood (not recorded which). These receptor sequences come from a woman aged 25 to 45 who had recovered from COVID-19.

The chain recombines TRBV5-1 with TRBJ2-3; TRBD2 aligns across 10 bases. V shed 2 bases, J shed 6 bases, and the junction held 6 bases outside the gene matches. The CDR3 runs to 15 residues. CDR1 is SGHRS and CDR2 is YFSETQ in the germline V gene. CDR3 residues: CASSLTLAGLDTQYF. As DNA, the CDR3 is TGCGCCAGCAGCTTAACACTAGCGGGACTGGATACGCAGTATTTT.

This clone was seen once. J is TRBJ1-2 and V is TRBV12-2; TRBD1, the table's D call, was not compared with the DNA. TRBV12-2 is listed as a pseudogene. The CDR3 is 17 amino acids. CDR3 DNA sequence: TGTGCAAGTCGCTTTGTCACAGCTGCTTTGGCTAACTATGGCTACACCTTC. This codes for CASRFVTAALANYGYTF.

This sequence joins TRBV25-1 and TRBJ1-4, with D perhaps TRBD1 (5 bases). Trimming took off 1 base at V and 8 bases at J, with 14 bases between the two ends. The V gene's germline CDR1 is MGHDK and CDR2 SYGVNS. The CDR3 runs 15 residues. CDR3 region: CASSEFTRVGEKLFF. The CDR3 nucleotides are TGTGCCAGCAGTGAATTTACCAGGGTCGGGGAAAAACTGTTTTTT.

J is TRBJ2-7 and V is TRBV12-3 or TRBV12-4; TRBD1 might be the D (6 bases). The CDR3 is 13 amino acids. Trimming took 4 bases from V and 3 from J, leaving 10 bases between them. CDR3 bases: TGTGCCAGCAGTTGGACAGTCTTCTACGAGCAGTACTTC. It codes for CASSWTVFYEQYF.

The gene calls are TRBV28 and TRBJ2-1; 8 bases match TRBD1. CDR3 length: 17 residues. CDR1 MDHEN and CDR2 SYDVKM come from the germline V gene. V trimming: 5 bases; J trimming: 1 base; junction bases outside the gene matches: 10. In DNA, the CDR3 is TGTGCCAGCAGTGCCCGGTTGGGGACAGGTTCCTACAATGAGCAGTTCTTC. Protein: CASSARLGTGSYNEQFF. Together with reference TRBV28 and TRBJ2-1, the CDR3 gives the full variable domain: DVKVTQSSRYLVKRTGEKVFLECVQDMDHENMFWYRQDPGLGLRLIYFSYDVKMKEKGDIPEGYSVSREKKERFSLILESASTNQTSMYLCASSARLGTGSYNEQFFGPGTRLTVL.

The chain is built from TRBV28 and TRBJ2-5; TRBD2 matches 12 bases. This CDR3 has 19 residues. CDR1 MDHEN and CDR2 SYDVKM come from the germline V gene. Unmatched junction bases numbered 15, after V lost 4 bases and J lost 3 bases. CDR3 region: CASSSINLAGGPPEETQYF. In nucleotides, the CDR3 is TGTGCCAGCAGTTCAATAAACCTAGCGGGAGGGCCCCCAGAAGAGACCCAGTACTTC.

This rearrangement joins TRBV27 to TRBJ2-7, with D perhaps matching TRBD2 (6 bases). Trimming pared 4 bases from V and 3 bases from J, leaving 16 bases between. Germline loops: CDR1 MNHEY, CDR2 SMNVEV (reference sequence). This CDR3 region has 15 residues. The CDR3 sequence is CASSSRLRGIYEQYF. The CDR3 coding sequence is TGTGCCAGCAGTTCCCGCTTACGGGGGATCTACGAGCAGTACTTC.

The chain combines TRBV5-4 with TRBJ2-5, with 9 bases fitting TRBD2. The CDR3 consists of 16 residues. CDR1 is SGHNT, CDR2 YYREEE, per germline (reference sequence). Trimming took 0 bases from V and 4 from J; bases not matched to a gene: 7. The CDR3 sequence: CASSLDQGLASETQYF. DNA for the CDR3: TGTGCCAGCAGCTTGGACCAGGGACTAGCATCAGAGACCCAGTACTTC.

The chain is built from TRBV18 and TRBJ2-5; TRBD2 might be the D (6 bases). The CDR3 has 15 residues. CDR1 and CDR2 (germline): KGHSH, LQKENI. Trimming took 3 bases from V and 4 from J, leaving 15 bases between them. In nucleotides, the CDR3 is TGTGCCAGCTCACCGGCTCAGGTGGGGGGAGAGACCCAGTACTTC. Amino acids: CASSPAQVGGETQYF.

The chain uses TRBV9 and TRBJ2-7, with D possibly TRBD1 on 6 matching bases. CDR3 length: 15 residues. The V end lost 6 bases, the J end lost 4 bases, and 20 bases lay between the germline ends. Per the germline V gene, CDR1 is SGDLS and CDR2 is YYNGEE. The CDR3 DNA reads as TGTGCCAGCAACACCACAACGGGACATTTATACGAGCAGTACTTC. Translation: CASNTTTGHLYEQYF. The complete variable domain, with remaining parts taken from reference TRBV9 and TRBJ2-7, reads DSGVTQTPKHLITATGQRVTLRCSPRSGDLSVYWYQQSLDQGLQFLIQYYNGEERAKGNILERFSAQQFPDLHSELNLSSLELGDSALYFCASNTTTGHLYEQYFGPGTRLTVT.

CDR3 amino acids: CASSLWGSHTGELFF. The CDR3 DNA reads TGCGCCAGCAGCTTGTGGGGCTCCCACACCGGGGAGCTGTTTTTT. The V gene is TRBV5-1, the J gene TRBJ2-2; the D gene is possibly TRBD1 (5 bases). The germline V gene has CDR1 SGHRS and CDR2 YFSETQ. The CDR3 consists of 15 residues. V lost 1 base, J lost 3 bases, and 10 bases lay in between.

This clone has just one count. This chain uses TRBV5-8 with TRBJ1-1, with no clear D. Germline V gene sequence: CDR1 SGHTS, CDR2 YDEGEE. V gave up 3 bases and J gave up 5 bases, with 14 bases separating them. The CDR3 runs 14 residues. This chain's CDR3 is CASSSVQVGTEAFF. The CDR3 nucleotides are TGTGCCAGCAGCTCAGTCCAGGTTGGGACTGAAGCTTTCTTT.

This clone was observed once. The gene calls are TRBV19 and TRBJ1-5, with 7 bases identical to TRBD1. The germline V gene encodes CDR1 LNHDA and CDR2 SQIVND (reference sequence). The CDR3 spans 16 residues. The junction had 11 bases not matched to a gene; V was cut back by 7 bases and J by 2 bases. The CDR3 is CASNARRGLGNQPQHF. CDR3 nucleotide sequence: TGTGCCAGTAACGCCCGGAGGGGGCTGGGCAATCAGCCCCAGCATTTT.

This clone came up once. The chain employs TRBV5-1 and TRBJ2-7; 8 bases agree with TRBD2. There are 16 residues in the CDR3. Germline CDR1 is SGHRS and CDR2 is YFSETQ. Trimming took 0 bases from V and 0 from J; bases not matched to a gene: 5. The CDR3 coding sequence is TGCGCCAGCAGCTTGGTGGCCGGGGGGGCCTCCTACGAGCAGTACTTC. It codes for CASSLVAGGASYEQYF.